The next 30 T cell receptor beta chains were all read from a single sample in a study of a mutant IDH1 vaccine in newly diagnosed glioma. Time point specified: week 11, during vaccination. All doses held 300 ug of mutant IDH1 20-mer peptide, with topical imiquimod. Sequenced by immunoSEQ multiplex PCR; TCRdb stores in-frame clones only, minus some. This table has some 120,000 clones, over 75% appearing once. Which antigens these TCRs recognize remains unknown. Sequences were derived from PBMCs, sampled from a glioma patient whose treatment included an IDH1 peptide vaccine. All receptors come from a man aged 35 to 55 with glioma.

The chain employs TRBV5-4 and TRBJ1-6; TRBD1 agrees at 7 bases. Germline values: CDR1 SGHNT, CDR2 YYREEE (reference sequence). V was pared by 4 bases and J by 8 bases, with 21 bases of the junction left unmatched. This CDR3 has 19 residues. CDR3 bases: TGTGCCAGCAGCCGATCCTGGGACAGCCTCGAACGTCTTGATTCACCCCTCCACTTT. Protein product: CASSRSWDSLERLDSPLHF.

The table lists this clone with a few counts. This chain links TRBV19 with TRBJ2-2, with D uncertain. The CDR3 covers 13 residues. Germline loops: CDR1 LNHDA, CDR2 SQIVND (reference sequence). V was trimmed by 6 bases and J by 1 base, leaving 6 bases between them. CDR3 amino acids: CASSRRNTGELFF. The CDR3 DNA reads TGTGCCAGTAGCCGGAGGAACACCGGGGAGCTGTTTTTT.

V is TRBV7-2 and J is TRBJ2-1, with TRBD2 matching over 7 bases. The CDR3 contains 16 residues. Trimming cost V 3 bases and J 0 bases; bases outside gene matches: 5. CDR1 and CDR2 (germline): SGHTA, FQGNSA. The CDR3 DNA is TGTGCCAGCAGCTTGTCTAGCGGAAGCTCCTACAATGAGCAGTTCTTC. It specifies CASSLSSGSSYNEQFF.

This chain connects TRBV19 to TRBJ2-3, with D tentatively TRBD2 (5 bases). Looked up from germline, CDR1 is LNHDA and CDR2 is SQIVND (reference sequence). V was trimmed by 3 bases and J by 6 bases, leaving 10 bases between them. The length of the CDR3 is 13 residues. The CDR3 region has the DNA TGTGCCAGTAGTATCTCCCCGGGGGATACGCAGTATTTT. Translating gives CASSISPGDTQYF.

The chain links TRBV19 to TRBJ1-1; 7 bases match TRBD1. This CDR3 region has 17 residues. CDR1 and CDR2 (germline): LNHDA, SQIVND (reference sequence). Trimming cost V 1 base and J 0 bases; bases outside gene matches: 8. CDR3: CASSIVGGRGLNTEAFF. As DNA, the CDR3 is TGTGCCAGTAGTATAGTAGGGGGCAGGGGGTTGAACACTGAAGCTTTCTTT. Together with reference TRBV19 and TRBJ1-1, the CDR3 gives the full variable domain: DGGITQSPKYLFRKEGQNVTLSCEQNLNHDAMYWYRQDPGQGLRLIYYSQIVNDFQKGDIAEGYSVSREKKESFPLTVTSAQKNPTAFYLCASSIVGGRGLNTEAFFGQGTRLTVV.

The table lists this clone with a few counts. The V call is TRBV7-2, the J call TRBJ2-3; no clear D. V was clipped by 5 bases and J by 1 base, with 7 bases between them. Germline V lookup: CDR1 SGHTA, CDR2 FQGNSA. CDR3 length: 13 residues. The CDR3 sequence is CASSRSGTDTQYF. The DNA for the CDR3 is TGTGCCAGCAGCAGATCCGGCACAGATACGCAGTATTTT.

The chain has TRBV27 and TRBJ2-5; 8 bases align to TRBD1. This CDR3 comprises 13 residues. V was pared by 5 bases and J by 5 bases, with 4 bases of the junction left unmatched. Germline V gene sequence: CDR1 MNHEY, CDR2 SMNVEV (reference sequence). The CDR3 coding sequence is TGTGCCAGCAGTCGACAGGGGCCGGAGACCCAGTACTTC. Translation gives CASSRQGPETQYF.

V gene TRBV27 combines with J gene TRBJ1-2; D gene unclear. Trimming took 5 bases from V and 1 from J, leaving 8 bases between them. The CDR3 totals 13 residues. CDR1 is MNHEY, CDR2 SMNVEV, per germline (reference sequence). This CDR3 reads CASSLTFNYGYTF. Written as DNA, the CDR3 is TGTGCCAGCAGTCTGACGTTTAACTATGGCTACACCTTC.

The chain uses TRBV7-9 and TRBJ2-1; D remains unclear. The CDR3 has 14 amino acids. CDR1 and CDR2 from the germline V gene are SEHNR and FQNEAQ (reference sequence). V dropped 2 bases and J dropped 8 bases, with 13 bases sitting between them. Written as DNA, the CDR3 is TGTGCCAGCAGCTTATCACAGTCACTCGATGAGCAGTTCTTC. Its protein product is CASSLSQSLDEQFF.

The V call is TRBV6-6, the J call TRBJ1-2; 8 bases map to TRBD1. Trimming removed 6 bases from V and 2 bases from J; junction bases left unmatched: 2. This CDR3 contains 13 residues. Germline loops: CDR1 MNHNY, CDR2 SVGAGI (reference sequence). The CDR3 protein is CASRGQANYGYTF. The DNA of the CDR3 is TGTGCCAGCAGGGGACAGGCAAACTATGGCTACACCTTC.

The rearrangement links TRBV10-3 to TRBJ2-3; 11 bases map to TRBD2. The V segment lost 10 bases and the J segment 3 bases; nucleotides outside the gene matches: 6. CDR3 length: 14 residues. Germline V gene sequence: CDR1 ENHRY, CDR2 SYGVKD. The CDR3 sequence: CATLAGGGTDTQYF. DNA for the CDR3: TGTGCCACCCTAGCGGGGGGAGGGACAGATACGCAGTATTTT.

V usage is TRBV5-1 and J usage is TRBJ2-4, with D possibly being TRBD1 or TRBD2 (5 bases each). The V gene lost 4 bases and the J gene lost 7 bases, with 15 bases spanning the gap. Germline values: CDR1 SGHRS, CDR2 YFSETQ. The CDR3 totals 14 residues. DNA of the CDR3: TGCGCCAGCAGCCATAGAGGGGTGGGGAACATTCAGTACTTC. Its translation: CASSHRGVGNIQYF.

The J gene is TRBJ1-1, the V gene TRBV18; D is perhaps TRBD1 (5 bases). V was trimmed by 2 bases and J by 4 bases, leaving 14 bases between them. Germline V lookup: CDR1 KGHSH, CDR2 LQKENI. This CDR3 is built from 15 residues. The CDR3 loop reads CASSPFSGRTTEAFF. CDR3 bases: TGTGCCAGCTCACCATTCTCAGGGAGGACCACTGAAGCTTTCTTT.

The V gene is TRBV19, the J gene TRBJ1-1; 8 nucleotides align to TRBD1. Germline assignment: CDR1 LNHDA and CDR2 SQIVND (reference sequence). J gave up 4 bases and V 5 bases, and 12 bases lay outside the gene matches. The CDR3 covers 16 residues. In DNA form, the CDR3 reads TGTGCCAGTAGTCCCTCCGGGGCAGGGGGCGTCACTGAAGCTTTCTTT. Translated: CASSPSGAGGVTEAFF.

This clone was counted a single time. The chain carries TRBV21-1 and TRBJ2-7; the table gives TRBD2 as D, unverified against the DNA. TRBV21-1 is labeled a pseudogene. This CDR3 is 15 amino acids long. Here the CDR3 reads CASSKGAGGSYEQYF. CDR3 coding DNA: TGTGCCAGCAGCAAAGGGGCGGGAGGCTCCTACGAGCAGTACTTC.

The chain employs TRBV7-8 and TRBJ2-7, with D perhaps matching TRBD1 (5 bases). The CDR3 consists of 15 residues. With 1 base removed from V and 5 bases from J, the gap between germline ends came to 15 bases. Per the germline V gene, CDR1 is SGHVS and CDR2 is FQNEAQ. The DNA for the CDR3 is TGTGCCAGCAGCTTAGTTCAGGCCAGGGTCCACGAGCAGTACTTC. Translating it yields CASSLVQARVHEQYF.

The V call is TRBV5-6, the J call TRBJ1-3, with D possibly matching TRBD1 (5 bases). The germline CDR1 and CDR2 sequences are SGHDT and YYEEEE. V was shortened by 4 bases and J by 4 bases, with 12 bases between the two germline ends. The length of the CDR3 is 14 residues. The CDR3 DNA reads as TGTGCCAGCAGCAAGGGGACTGACGGAAACACCATATATTTT. It is translated as CASSKGTDGNTIYF. The full variable domain, completed using reference TRBV5-6 and TRBJ1-3, is DAGVTQSPTHLIKTRGQQVTLRCSPKSGHDTVSWYQQALGQGPQFIFQYYEEEERQRGNFPDRFSGHQFPNYSSELNVNALLLGDSALYLCASSKGTDGNTIYFGEGSWLTVV.

The V gene is TRBV7-3, the J gene TRBJ2-3, with D uncertain. This CDR3 spans 13 amino acids. V shed 3 bases and J shed 6 bases, with 10 bases lying between them. The germline gives CDR1 SGHTA, CDR2 FQGTGA. The CDR3 coding sequence is TGTGCCAGCAGCTTTTCGGCCGGGGATACGCAGTATTTT. Its protein product is CASSFSAGDTQYF.

The chain couples TRBV30 to TRBJ2-1, with D possibly called TRBD1 or TRBD2 (7 bases each). Germline CDR1 is GTSNPN and CDR2 is SVGIG (reference sequence). This CDR3 spans 15 amino acids. Trimming removed 3 bases at V and 2 bases at J, with 14 bases between. As DNA, the CDR3 is TGTGCCTGGAGGGAGGGGGCGGGGGCCTACAATGAGCAGTTCTTC. Translating gives CAWREGAGAYNEQFF.

The chain joins TRBV12-1 to TRBJ1-1; the DNA was not compared with TRBD1, the D call given in the table. TRBV12-1 is a pseudogene segment. The CDR3 sequence is 15 residues long. The chain's CDR3 is CARLRTGGENTEAFF. The CDR3 DNA reads as TGTGCCCGGCTACGGACAGGGGGCGAGAACACTGAAGCTTTCTTT.

V is TRBV6-6 and J is TRBJ2-5; D gene uncertain. V was clipped by 5 bases and J by 5 bases, with 6 bases between them. There are 11 residues in the CDR3. Germline assignment: CDR1 MNHNY and CDR2 SVGAGI (reference sequence). This CDR3 is CASSPDETQYF. In DNA form, the CDR3 reads TGTGCCAGCAGTCCGGACGAGACCCAGTACTTC.

V gene TRBV28 combines with J gene TRBJ2-1; TRBD2 agrees at 9 bases. V gave up 3 bases and J gave up 8 bases; unmatched junction bases: 5. In germline, CDR1 is MDHEN, CDR2 SYDVKM. This CDR3 spans 14 amino acids. Here the CDR3 DNA reads TGTGCCAGCAGTTTCGAGCGGGAGGAGGATGAGCAGTTCTTC. Protein: CASSFEREEDEQFF.

The J gene is TRBJ1-5, the V gene TRBV6-5; D remains ambiguous. The CDR3 is 13 residues long. Germline-derived CDR1 and CDR2 are MNHEY and SVGAGI. Trimming pared 6 bases from V and 10 bases from J, leaving 16 bases between. The CDR3 sequence is CASRPIGSGPQHF. In DNA, the CDR3 is TGTGCCAGCAGGCCCATTGGTTCGGGACCCCAGCATTTT.

The J gene is TRBJ2-3, the V gene TRBV6-5, with TRBD2 as a possible D gene (7 bases). The CDR3 has 15 residues. Germline-derived CDR1 and CDR2 are MNHEY and SVGAGI. V lost 6 bases, J lost 4 bases, and 17 bases lay in between. CDR3 nucleotides: TGTGCCAGCAGCCCCGGGGGCGGGAGCGCAGATACGCAGTATTTT. It codes for CASSPGGGSADTQYF.

This rearrangement joins TRBV29-1 to TRBJ2-5, with 7 bases matching TRBD2. CDR1 SQVTM and CDR2 ANQGSEA come from the germline V gene. The CDR3 covers 14 residues. V lost 1 base to trimming and J lost 7 bases; unmatched junction nucleotides: 9. In nucleotides, the CDR3 is TGCAGCGTTGAAGGAAAGGGAGGGTCCGGGACCCAGTACTTC. It translates to CSVEGKGGSGTQYF. The complete variable domain, with remaining parts taken from reference TRBV29-1 and TRBJ2-5, reads SAVISQKPSRDICQRGTSLTIQCQVDSQVTMMFWYRQQPGQSLTLIATANQGSEATYESGFVIDKFPISRPNLTFSTLTVSNMSPEDSSIYLCSVEGKGGSGTQYFGPGTRLLVL.

This clone was seen a handful of times. Other nucleotide sequences in the sample specify the same CDR3. CDR3 in amino acids: CASSLGQMNTEAFF. The CDR3 DNA sequence: TGTGCCAGCAGCTTAGGGCAAATGAACACTGAAGCTTTCTTT. The chain recombines TRBV7-6 with TRBJ1-1, with unresolved D. The V gene lost 1 base and the J gene lost 0 bases, with 6 bases spanning the gap. This CDR3 has 14 amino acids. The germline V gene has CDR1 SGHVS and CDR2 FNYEAQ.

This clone was seen more than once but under ten times. The rearrangement uses TRBV25-1 and TRBJ1-3; D ambiguous. The length of the CDR3 is 11 residues. Looked up from germline, CDR1 is MGHDK and CDR2 is SYGVNS. Trimming left V 8 bases short and J 0 bases short, with 2 bases between. CDR3 residues: CASDSGNTIYF. The CDR3 region has the DNA TGTGCCAGCGACTCTGGAAACACCATATATTTT.

This clone has just one count. The chain recombines TRBV7-2 with TRBJ1-1; TRBD1 is a possible D gene (5 bases). Trimming stripped 2 bases from V and 6 bases from J, with 7 bases between. Germline-derived CDR1 and CDR2 are SGHTA and FQGNSA. The CDR3 loop spans 12 amino acids. CDR3: CASSLMGAEAFF. DNA of the CDR3: TGTGCCAGCAGCTTAATGGGGGCTGAAGCTTTCTTT.

The chain joins TRBV5-5 to TRBJ1-2; TRBD1 is a possible D gene (5 bases). Trimming pared 0 bases from V and 3 bases from J, leaving 9 bases between. Germline CDR1 SGHKS, CDR2 YYEKEE (reference sequence). The CDR3 consists of 14 residues. In DNA form, the CDR3 reads TGTGCCAGCAGCTTGGACCAGGGTCACTATGGCTACACCTTC. Encoded protein: CASSLDQGHYGYTF.

This chain joins TRBV11-3 and TRBJ2-3; 7 bases line up with TRBD2. The CDR3 has 14 amino acids. From germline, CDR1 is SGHNT and CDR2 YENEEA. CDR3: CVDSMAGLLDTQYF. DNA of the CDR3: TGTGTCGACAGCATGGCGGGACTACTGGATACGCAGTATTTT.